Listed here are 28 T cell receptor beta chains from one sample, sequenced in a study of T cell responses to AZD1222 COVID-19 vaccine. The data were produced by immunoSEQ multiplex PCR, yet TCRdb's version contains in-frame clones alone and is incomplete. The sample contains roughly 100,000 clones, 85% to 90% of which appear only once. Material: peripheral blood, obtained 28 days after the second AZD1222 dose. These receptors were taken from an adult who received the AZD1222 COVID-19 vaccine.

CDR3 amino acids: CASSVGRDNEQFF. The CDR3 DNA reads as TGTGCCAGCAGTGTGGGGAGGGACAATGAGCAGTTCTTC. The V call is TRBV7-3, the J call TRBJ2-1; 7 bases fit TRBD2. The V and J ends lost 6 bases and 5 bases, in that order; junction bases with no gene match: 4. The CDR3 runs to 13 residues. The germline CDR1 and CDR2 sequences are SGHTA and FQGTGA.

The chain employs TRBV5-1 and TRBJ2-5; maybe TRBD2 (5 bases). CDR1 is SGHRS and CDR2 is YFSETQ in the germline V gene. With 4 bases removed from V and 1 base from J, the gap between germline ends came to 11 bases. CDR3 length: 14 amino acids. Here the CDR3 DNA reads TGCGCCAGCAGCCCCGGAGGCAGCCAAGAGACCCAGTACTTC. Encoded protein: CASSPGGSQETQYF.

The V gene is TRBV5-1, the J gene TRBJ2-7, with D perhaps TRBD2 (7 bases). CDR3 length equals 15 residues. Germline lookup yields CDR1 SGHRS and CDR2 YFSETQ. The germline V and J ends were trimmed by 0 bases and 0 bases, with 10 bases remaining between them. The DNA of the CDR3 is TGCGCCAGCAGCTTGGGCGGGGGCCACTCCTACGAGCAGTACTTC. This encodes CASSLGGGHSYEQYF.

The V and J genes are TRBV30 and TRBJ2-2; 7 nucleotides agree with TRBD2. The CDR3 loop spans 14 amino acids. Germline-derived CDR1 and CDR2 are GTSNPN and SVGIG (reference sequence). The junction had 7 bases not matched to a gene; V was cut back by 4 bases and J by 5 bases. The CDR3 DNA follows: TGTGCCTGGATTGCGGGAGACTTTACCGGGGAGCTGTTTTTT. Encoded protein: CAWIAGDFTGELFF.

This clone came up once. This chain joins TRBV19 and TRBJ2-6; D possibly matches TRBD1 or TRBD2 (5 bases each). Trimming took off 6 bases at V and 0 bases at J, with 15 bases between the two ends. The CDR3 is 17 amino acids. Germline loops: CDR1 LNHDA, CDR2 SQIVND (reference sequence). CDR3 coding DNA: TGTGCCAGTAGCCTCCGGGACGCCGCCTCTGGGGCCAACGTCCTGACTTTC. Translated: CASSLRDAASGANVLTF. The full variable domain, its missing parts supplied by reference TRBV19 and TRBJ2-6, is DGGITQSPKYLFRKEGQNVTLSCEQNLNHDAMYWYRQDPGQGLRLIYYSQIVNDFQKGDIAEGYSVSREKKESFPLTVTSAQKNPTAFYLCASSLRDAASGANVLTFGAGSRLTVL.

CDR3 bases: TGTGCCAGCAAATCCGGACAGCTACATTCACCCCTCCACTTT. Its translation is CASKSGQLHSPLHF. This chain uses TRBV28 with TRBJ1-6; tentatively, D is TRBD1 (6 bases). V was cut by 7 bases and J by 8 bases, with 15 bases left in between. This CDR3 comprises 14 residues. Germline CDR1 MDHEN, CDR2 SYDVKM. The whole variable domain, filled in from reference TRBV28 and TRBJ1-6, reads DVKVTQSSRYLVKRTGEKVFLECVQDMDHENMFWYRQDPGLGLRLIYFSYDVKMKEKGDIPEGYSVSREKKERFSLILESASTNQTSMYLCASKSGQLHSPLHFGNGTRLTVT.

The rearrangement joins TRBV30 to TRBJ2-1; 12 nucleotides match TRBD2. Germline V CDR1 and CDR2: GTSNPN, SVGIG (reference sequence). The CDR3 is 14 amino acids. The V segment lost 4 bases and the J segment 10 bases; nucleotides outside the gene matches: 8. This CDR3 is CAWMTSGSTKEQFF. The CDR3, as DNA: TGTGCCTGGATGACTAGCGGGAGTACGAAGGAGCAGTTCTTC. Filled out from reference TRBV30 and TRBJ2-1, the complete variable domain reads SQTIHQWPATLVQPVGSPLSLECTVEGTSNPNLYWYRQAAGRGLQLLFYSVGIGQISSEVPQNLSASRPQDRQFILSSKKLLLSDSGFYLCAWMTSGSTKEQFFGPGTRLTVL.

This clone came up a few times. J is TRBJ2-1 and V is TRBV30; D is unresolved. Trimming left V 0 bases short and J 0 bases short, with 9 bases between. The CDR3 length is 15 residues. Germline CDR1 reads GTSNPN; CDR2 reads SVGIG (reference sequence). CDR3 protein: CAWSVGHSSYNEQFF. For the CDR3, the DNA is TGTGCCTGGAGTGTAGGCCATAGCTCCTACAATGAGCAGTTCTTC.

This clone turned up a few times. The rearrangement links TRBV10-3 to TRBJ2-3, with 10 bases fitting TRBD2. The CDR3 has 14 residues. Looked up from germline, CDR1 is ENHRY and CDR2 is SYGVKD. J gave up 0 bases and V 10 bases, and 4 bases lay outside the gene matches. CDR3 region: CATGLADSTDTQYF. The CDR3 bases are TGTGCCACCGGACTAGCGGATAGCACAGATACGCAGTATTTT.

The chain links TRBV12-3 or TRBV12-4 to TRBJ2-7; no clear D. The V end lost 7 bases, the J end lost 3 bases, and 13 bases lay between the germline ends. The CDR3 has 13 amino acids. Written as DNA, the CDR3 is TGTGCCAGCAAACTCGGATGGAGCTACGAGCAGTACTTC. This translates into CASKLGWSYEQYF.

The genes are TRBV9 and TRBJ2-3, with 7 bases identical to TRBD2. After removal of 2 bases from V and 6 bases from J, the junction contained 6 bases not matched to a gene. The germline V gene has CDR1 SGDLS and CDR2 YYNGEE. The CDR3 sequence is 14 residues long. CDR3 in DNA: TGTGCCAGCAGCGTCGGACTAGGTTCGGATACGCAGTATTTT. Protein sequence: CASSVGLGSDTQYF. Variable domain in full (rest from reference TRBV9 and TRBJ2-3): DSGVTQTPKHLITATGQRVTLRCSPRSGDLSVYWYQQSLDQGLQFLIQYYNGEERAKGNILERFSAQQFPDLHSELNLSSLELGDSALYFCASSVGLGSDTQYFGPGTRLTVL.

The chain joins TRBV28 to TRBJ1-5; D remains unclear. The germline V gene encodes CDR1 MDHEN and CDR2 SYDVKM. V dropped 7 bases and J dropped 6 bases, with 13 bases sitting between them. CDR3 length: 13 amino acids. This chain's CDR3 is CASITGSGQPQHF. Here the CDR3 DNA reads TGTGCCAGCATTACGGGATCCGGTCAGCCCCAGCATTTT. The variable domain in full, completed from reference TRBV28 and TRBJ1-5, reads DVKVTQSSRYLVKRTGEKVFLECVQDMDHENMFWYRQDPGLGLRLIYFSYDVKMKEKGDIPEGYSVSREKKERFSLILESASTNQTSMYLCASITGSGQPQHFGDGTRLSIL.

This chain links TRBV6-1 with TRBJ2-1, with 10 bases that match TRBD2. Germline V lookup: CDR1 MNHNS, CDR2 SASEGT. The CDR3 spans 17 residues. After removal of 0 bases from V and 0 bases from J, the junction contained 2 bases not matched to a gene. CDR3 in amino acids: CASSEAPSGSSYNEQFF. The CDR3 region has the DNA TGTGCCAGCAGTGAAGCCCCTAGCGGGAGCTCCTACAATGAGCAGTTCTTC.

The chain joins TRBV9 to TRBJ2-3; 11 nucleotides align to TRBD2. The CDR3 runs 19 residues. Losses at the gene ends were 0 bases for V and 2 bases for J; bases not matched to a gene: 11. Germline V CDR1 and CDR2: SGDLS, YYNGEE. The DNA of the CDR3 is TGTGCCAGCAGCGTAGTTCAGGGGCTAGCGGGAGGAACCACAGATACGCAGTATTTT. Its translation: CASSVVQGLAGGTTDTQYF. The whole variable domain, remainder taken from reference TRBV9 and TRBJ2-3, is DSGVTQTPKHLITATGQRVTLRCSPRSGDLSVYWYQQSLDQGLQFLIQYYNGEERAKGNILERFSAQQFPDLHSELNLSSLELGDSALYFCASSVVQGLAGGTTDTQYFGPGTRLTVL.

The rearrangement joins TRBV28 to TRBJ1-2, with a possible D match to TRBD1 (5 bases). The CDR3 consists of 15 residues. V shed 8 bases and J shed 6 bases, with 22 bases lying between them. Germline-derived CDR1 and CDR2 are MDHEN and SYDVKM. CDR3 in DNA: TGTGCCAGCTCTAGAGGAGGGGTCCCCGGGGATGGCTACACCTTC. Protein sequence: CASSRGGVPGDGYTF.

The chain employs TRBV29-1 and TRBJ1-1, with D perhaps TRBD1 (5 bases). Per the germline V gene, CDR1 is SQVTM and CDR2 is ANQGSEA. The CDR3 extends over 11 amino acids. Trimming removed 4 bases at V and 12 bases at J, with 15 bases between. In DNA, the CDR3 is TGCAGCGTTGTGGAGGGGCGTACAACTTTCTTT. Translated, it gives CSVVEGRTTFF.

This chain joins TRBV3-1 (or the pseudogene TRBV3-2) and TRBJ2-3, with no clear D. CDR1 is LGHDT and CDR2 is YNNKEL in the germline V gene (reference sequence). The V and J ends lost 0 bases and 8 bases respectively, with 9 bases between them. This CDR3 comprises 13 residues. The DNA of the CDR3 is TGTGCCAGCAGCCAAGACGCGAAAGGTACGCAGTATTTT. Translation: CASSQDAKGTQYF.

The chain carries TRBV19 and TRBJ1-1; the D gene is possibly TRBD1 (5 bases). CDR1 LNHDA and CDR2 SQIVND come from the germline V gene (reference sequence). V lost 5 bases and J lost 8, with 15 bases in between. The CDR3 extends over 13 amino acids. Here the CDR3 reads CASSVRGEGEAFF. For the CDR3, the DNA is TGTGCCAGTAGTGTTCGGGGGGAGGGAGAAGCTTTCTTT.

The CDR3 protein is CASSPPVSNEQFF. The CDR3 nucleotides are TGTGCCAGCTCACCGCCCGTTTCCAATGAGCAGTTCTTC. The rearrangement uses TRBV18 and TRBJ2-1; D uncertain. The germline CDR1 and CDR2 sequences are KGHSH and LQKENI. Trimming shortened V by 3 bases and J by 6 bases, and 9 bases separated the two germline ends. This CDR3 has 13 residues.

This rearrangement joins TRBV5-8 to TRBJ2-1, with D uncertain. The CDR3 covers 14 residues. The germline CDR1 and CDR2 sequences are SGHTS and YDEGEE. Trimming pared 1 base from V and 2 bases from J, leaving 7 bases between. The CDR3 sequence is CASSLSQTYNEQFF. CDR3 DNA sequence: TGTGCCAGCAGCTTGAGTCAGACCTACAATGAGCAGTTCTTC.

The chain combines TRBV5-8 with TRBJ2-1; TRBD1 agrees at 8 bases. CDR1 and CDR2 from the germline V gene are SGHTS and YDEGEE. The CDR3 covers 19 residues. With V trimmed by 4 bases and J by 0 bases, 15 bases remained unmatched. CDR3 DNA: TGTGCCAGCAGCCCCGGACAGGGTTCTTCTTTAGGCTCCTACAATGAGCAGTTCTTC. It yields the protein CASSPGQGSSLGSYNEQFF.

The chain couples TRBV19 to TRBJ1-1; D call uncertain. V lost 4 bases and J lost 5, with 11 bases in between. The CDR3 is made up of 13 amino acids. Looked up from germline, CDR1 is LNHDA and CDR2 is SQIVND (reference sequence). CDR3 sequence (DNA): TGTGCCAGTAGTAATAGCCGTGGGACTGAAGCTTTCTTT. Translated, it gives CASSNSRGTEAFF.

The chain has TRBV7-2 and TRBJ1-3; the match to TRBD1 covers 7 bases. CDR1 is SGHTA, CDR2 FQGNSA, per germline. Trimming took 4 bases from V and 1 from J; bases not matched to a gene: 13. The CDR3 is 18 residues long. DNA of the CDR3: TGTGCCAGCAGCTCCTCTGGAGGGGGCGCTTTTTCTGGAAACACCATATATTTT. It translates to CASSSSGGGAFSGNTIYF.

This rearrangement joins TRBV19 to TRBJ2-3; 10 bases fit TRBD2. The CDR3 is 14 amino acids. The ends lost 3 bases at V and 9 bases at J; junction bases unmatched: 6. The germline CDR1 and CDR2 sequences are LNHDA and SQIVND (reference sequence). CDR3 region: CASSMGLAGDTQYF. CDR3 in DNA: TGTGCCAGTAGTATGGGCCTAGCGGGAGACACGCAGTATTTT.

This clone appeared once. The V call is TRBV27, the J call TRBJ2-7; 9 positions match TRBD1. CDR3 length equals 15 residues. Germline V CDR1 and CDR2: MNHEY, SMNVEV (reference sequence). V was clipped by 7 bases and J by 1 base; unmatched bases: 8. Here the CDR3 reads CASKRTGDGSYEQYF. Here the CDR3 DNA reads TGTGCCAGCAAGCGGACAGGGGATGGGTCCTACGAGCAGTACTTC.

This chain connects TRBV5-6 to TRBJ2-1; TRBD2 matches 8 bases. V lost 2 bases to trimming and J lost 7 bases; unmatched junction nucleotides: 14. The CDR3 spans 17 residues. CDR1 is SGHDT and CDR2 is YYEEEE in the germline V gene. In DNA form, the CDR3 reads TGTGCCAGCAGCTTTCTCCTAGCGGGCGGACTTAGGAATGAGCAGTTCTTC. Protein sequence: CASSFLLAGGLRNEQFF. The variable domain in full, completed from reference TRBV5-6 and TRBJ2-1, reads DAGVTQSPTHLIKTRGQQVTLRCSPKSGHDTVSWYQQALGQGPQFIFQYYEEEERQRGNFPDRFSGHQFPNYSSELNVNALLLGDSALYLCASSFLLAGGLRNEQFFGPGTRLTVL.

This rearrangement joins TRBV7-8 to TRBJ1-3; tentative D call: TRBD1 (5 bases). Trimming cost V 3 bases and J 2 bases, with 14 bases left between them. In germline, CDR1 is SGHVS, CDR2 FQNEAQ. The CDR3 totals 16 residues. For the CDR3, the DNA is TGTGCCAGCAGCTTGATTGCCGGGACCACTGGAAACACCATATATTTT. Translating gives CASSLIAGTTGNTIYF.

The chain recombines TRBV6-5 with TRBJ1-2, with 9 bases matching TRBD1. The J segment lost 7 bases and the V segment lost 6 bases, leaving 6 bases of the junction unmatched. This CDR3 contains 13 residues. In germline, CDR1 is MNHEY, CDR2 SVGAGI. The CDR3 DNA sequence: TGTGCCAGCAGCTGGACAGGGGACGGTGGCTACACCTTC. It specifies CASSWTGDGGYTF.